This section outlines one TCR beta chain sequence together with its context. The antigen is undetermined. The CDR3 covers 14 residues. Between the trimmed V and J ends, which lost 7 bases and 1 base, there was a span of 11 bases. Looked up from germline, CDR1 is LNHDA and CDR2 is SQIVND (reference sequence). Assay: immunoSEQ multiplex PCR; the TCRdb copy retains only in-frame clones and omits some. The sample consists of tens of thousands of clones, around 83% of them appearing once. These data originate in a study of a mutant IDH1 vaccine in newly diagnosed glioma. Time point noted: week 11, during vaccination. In every dose of vaccine, 300 ug of mutant IDH1 20-mer peptide was given alongside topical imiquimod.

The receptor's source is a man aged 40-49 years with glioma. Here the sequenced sample was PBMCs, taken from a glioma patient whose treatment included an IDH1 peptide vaccine. The rearrangement uses TRBV19 and TRBJ1-5; no clear D gene. CDR3 sequence reads: CASNQAWSNQPQHF. CDR3 in DNA: TGTGCCAGTAACCAGGCGTGGAGCAATCAGCCCCAGCATTTT.